Reported below is one TCR beta chain. Its cognate antigen is unknown. Investigators took about 9.2 milliliters of peripheral blood from every donor. These data originate in a study of blood T cells in healthy people across ages. Study-level points and caveats: Whereas aged donors had fewer naive CD4+ cells, long-lived donors had more of them and higher diversity.

This CDR3 has 14 residues. V lost 4 bases and J 0 bases, leaving 6 bases between the germline ends. The germline CDR1 and CDR2 sequences are LGHNA and YNFKEQ. The use of a sample-barcoded 5' primer and a J-beta primer mix characterized a second PCR of about 6 to 12 cycles. A single record per CDR3 protein comes from TCRdb applying MiXCR to the 5' RACE reads. The sample records 720,000 or so distinct CDR3 sequences, approximately 40% being singletons. Material: blood. The TCR sequence derives from a man older than 75 in good health. The chain links TRBV4-2 to TRBJ1-4; D is undetermined. The CDR3 DNA sequence: TGTGCCAGCAGCCTCAGAACAACTAATGAAAAACTGTTTTTT. It codes for CASSLRTTNEKLFF.